This entry describes one T cell receptor beta chain. Antigen: not known. The data were taken from a study of T cells after yellow fever vaccination. Whole-study findings and limits: Abundant clonotypes (contaminants from the bulk population) could be present in FACS-sorted repertoires. Post-booster samples contained most primary-vaccination clones (approximately 97% CD4, approximately 88% CD8).

Trimming at V came to 1 base and at J to 4 bases, leaving 2 bases not matched to a gene. Germline loops: CDR1 KGHSH, CDR2 LQKENI. The CDR3 covers 15 residues. UMIs were added to TCR cDNA along with a universal primer site when it was made by 5'RACE template switching. Using its own MiXCR run on the 5' RACE reads, TCRdb lists one record per CDR3 protein. The sample yields roughly 150,000 distinct CDR3 sequences, about 7% seen once. The sequencing used CD4+ T cells sorted from PBMCs, collected roughly 5 days after the first yellow fever vaccination. The genes are TRBV18 and TRBJ1-3, with 9 nucleotides matching TRBD1. This TCR came from a young man who received the YFV17D yellow fever vaccine. The DNA of the CDR3 is TGTGCCAGCTCACCACGGACAGGGGACGGAAACACCATATATTTT. It encodes CASSPRTGDGNTIYF.